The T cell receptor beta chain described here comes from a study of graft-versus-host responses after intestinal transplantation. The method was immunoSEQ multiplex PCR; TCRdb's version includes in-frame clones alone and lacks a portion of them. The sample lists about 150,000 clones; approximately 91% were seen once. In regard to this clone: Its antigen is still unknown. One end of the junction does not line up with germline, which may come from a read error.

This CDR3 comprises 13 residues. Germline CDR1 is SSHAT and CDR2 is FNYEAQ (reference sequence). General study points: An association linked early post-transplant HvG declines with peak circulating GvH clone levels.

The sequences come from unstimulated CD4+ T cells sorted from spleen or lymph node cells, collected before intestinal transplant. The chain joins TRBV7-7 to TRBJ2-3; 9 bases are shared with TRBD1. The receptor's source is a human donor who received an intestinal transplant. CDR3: CASSLDRGDTQYF. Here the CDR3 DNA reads TGTGCTAGCAGCTTGGACAGGGGTGATACGCAGTATTTT.